The 25 T cell receptor beta chains given below trace back to one sample, sequenced in a study of neoadjuvant anti-PD-1 for oral cavity cancer. Sequencing used immunoSEQ multiplex PCR; TCRdb keeps in-frame clones, though not all of them. This table has about 12,000 clones, roughly 70% appearing once. Time point of the sample: after neoadjuvant nivolumab, at surgical resection. The sequenced sample was PBMCs, obtained after nivolumab (anti-PD-1) treatment. The receptor source for this set is a person between 40 and 79 years old with oral cavity squamous cell carcinoma.

This clone showed up just a few times. J is TRBJ1-6 and V is TRBV7-2; 9 nucleotides agree with TRBD1. Germline V gives CDR1 SGHTA, CDR2 FQGNSA. V lost 2 bases to trimming and J lost 8 bases; unmatched junction nucleotides: 10. The length of the CDR3 is 17 residues. The CDR3 spells CASSLNLRTGADSPLHF. The CDR3 region has the DNA TGTGCCAGCAGCTTAAATCTCCGGACAGGGGCCGATTCACCCCTCCACTTT. The entire variable domain, with the rest obtained from reference TRBV7-2 and TRBJ1-6, is as follows: GAGVSQSPSNKVTEKGKDVELRCDPISGHTALYWYRQSLGQGLEFLIYFQGNSAPDKSGLPSDRFSAERTGGSVSTLTIQRTQQEDSAVYLCASSLNLRTGADSPLHFGNGTRLTVT.

This rearrangement joins TRBV19 to TRBJ1-2; D perhaps matches TRBD1 (5 bases). Germline values: CDR1 LNHDA, CDR2 SQIVND (reference sequence). The V end lost 5 bases, the J end lost 4 bases, and 17 bases lay between the germline ends. This CDR3 region has 15 residues. CDR3 DNA: TGTGCCAGTAGTGCTTTACAGCAGGGCCCCTATGGCTACACCTTC. Translated, it gives CASSALQQGPYGYTF.

The V gene is TRBV27, the J gene TRBJ1-3; a possible D gene is TRBD1 (5 bases). From germline, CDR1 is MNHEY and CDR2 SMNVEV (reference sequence). CDR3 length: 16 residues. The V gene lost 5 bases and the J gene lost 2 bases, with 16 bases spanning the gap. The CDR3 loop reads CASSPPTRAAGNTIYF. CDR3 nucleotide sequence: TGTGCCAGCAGTCCTCCCACCAGGGCGGCTGGAAACACCATATATTTT.

The CDR3 protein is CASSPMGVPVTEAFF. CDR3 DNA sequence: TGTGCCAGCAGTCCGATGGGGGTTCCAGTCACTGAAGCTTTCTTT. The gene calls are TRBV6-5 and TRBJ1-1; possible D gene TRBD1, 5 bases. Trimming left V 5 bases short and J 4 bases short, with 17 bases between. The CDR3 covers 15 residues. Germline CDR1 is MNHEY and CDR2 is SVGAGI.

The chain couples TRBV5-1 to TRBJ2-1; D is tentatively TRBD1 or TRBD2 (5 bases each). With 2 bases removed from V and 6 bases from J, the gap between germline ends came to 12 bases. This CDR3 spans 14 amino acids. The germline gives CDR1 SGHRS, CDR2 YFSETQ. CDR3 sequence: CASSFPGPSNEQFF. Here the CDR3 DNA reads TGCGCCAGCAGCTTCCCGGGACCTAGCAATGAGCAGTTCTTC.

This clone turned up a few times. The chain has TRBV9 and TRBJ2-2; a weak D match, TRBD2 (5 bases). V lost 0 bases to trimming and J lost 7 bases, with 16 bases between them. The CDR3 length is 16 residues. CDR1 SGDLS and CDR2 YYNGEE come from the germline V gene. CDR3 nucleotide sequence: TGTGCCAGCAGCGTAGGTTCTTTCGGGATTGGCGGGGAGCTGTTTTTT. Its protein product is CASSVGSFGIGGELFF.

The chain uses TRBV7-2 and TRBJ2-1; TRBD2 matches at 9 bases. J was trimmed by 6 bases and V by 1 base; bases with no gene match: 4. CDR1 SGHTA and CDR2 FQGNSA come from the germline V gene. The CDR3 covers 15 residues. CDR3 protein: CASSLEAGGSNEQFF. The DNA for the CDR3 is TGTGCCAGCAGCTTAGAAGCGGGAGGATCCAATGAGCAGTTCTTC.

The chain carries TRBV11-3 and TRBJ1-1; the D gene is possibly TRBD1 (6 bases). CDR1 is SGHNT and CDR2 is YENEEA in the germline V gene. V was clipped by 1 base and J by 4 bases, with 10 bases between them. This CDR3 spans 14 amino acids. This chain's CDR3 is CASSLGGRVTEAFF. The CDR3 DNA sequence: TGTGCCAGCAGCTTAGGGGGGCGGGTCACTGAAGCTTTCTTT.

The rearrangement uses TRBV6-6 and TRBJ2-1, with D perhaps TRBD1 or TRBD2 (5 bases each). The CDR3 covers 16 residues. Trimming removed 3 bases from V and 4 bases from J, with 16 bases in between. Germline CDR1 and CDR2: MNHNY and SVGAGI (reference sequence). The CDR3, as DNA: TGTGCCAGCAGTTATTCGAGGGGAAGGATTTACAATGAGCAGTTCTTC. The encoded protein is CASSYSRGRIYNEQFF.

The chain combines TRBV13 with TRBJ1-2, with D perhaps matching TRBD1 (6 bases). V dropped 0 bases and J dropped 2 bases, with 7 bases sitting between them. This CDR3 has 14 amino acids. Germline loops: CDR1 PRHDT, CDR2 FYEKMQ (reference sequence). The CDR3 nucleotides are TGTGCCAGCAGCTTAGGACAGGGAAACTATGGCTACACCTTC. This codes for CASSLGQGNYGYTF.

This clone has only a few counts. The rearrangement uses TRBV28 and TRBJ1-3; D may be TRBD1 (6 bases). The CDR3 has 11 residues. Germline V gives CDR1 MDHEN, CDR2 SYDVKM. V lost 5 bases and J 7 bases, leaving 6 bases between the germline ends. Written as DNA, the CDR3 is TGTGCCAGCAGTACAGGGAACACCATATATTTT. This translates into CASSTGNTIYF.

J is TRBJ1-1 and V is TRBV2; maybe TRBD1 (5 bases). Per the germline V gene, CDR1 is SNHLY and CDR2 is FYNNEI. With 9 bases removed from V and 2 bases from J, the gap between germline ends came to 13 bases. This CDR3 is built from 13 residues. In DNA, the CDR3 is TGTGCCAGTCCAGGCAGGGACAACACTGAAGCTTTCTTT. Protein product: CASPGRDNTEAFF.

This chain uses TRBV13 with TRBJ2-5; no definite D call. CDR1 is PRHDT, CDR2 FYEKMQ, per germline (reference sequence). Trimming took off 6 bases at V and 6 bases at J, with 14 bases between the two ends. The CDR3 loop spans 13 amino acids. As DNA, the CDR3 is TGTGCCAGCAGACGCTCTAGTGAAAAGACCCAGTACTTC. It encodes CASRRSSEKTQYF.

The chain couples TRBV5-1 to TRBJ2-3; 13 bases line up with TRBD2. Germline-derived CDR1 and CDR2 are SGHRS and YFSETQ. V lost 0 bases to trimming and J lost 14 bases; unmatched junction nucleotides: 6. The CDR3 is 14 amino acids. The CDR3 here is CASSLVTSGGELYF. The CDR3 nucleotides read TGCGCCAGCAGCTTGGTAACTAGCGGGGGGGAGTTGTATTTT. Based on the CDR3 plus reference TRBV5-1 and TRBJ2-3, the full variable domain is KAGVTQTPRYLIKTRGQQVTLSCSPISGHRSVSWYQQTPGQGLQFLFEYFSETQRNKGNFPGRFSGRQFSNSRSEMNVSTLELGDSALYLCASSLVTSGGELYFGPGTRLTVL.

The genes are TRBV29-1 and TRBJ2-7, with TRBD1 matching 8 bases. Germline V gene lookup returns CDR1 SQVTM and CDR2 ANQGSEA. The CDR3 totals 16 residues. J was trimmed by 6 bases and V by 3 bases; bases with no gene match: 16. The CDR3 reads CSVEECFGQGRFEQYF. CDR3 nucleotides: TGCAGCGTTGAGGAGTGTTTTGGACAGGGACGGTTCGAGCAGTACTTC.

The chain combines TRBV5-6 with TRBJ2-1; possibly TRBD2 for D (5 bases). The length of the CDR3 is 13 residues. The V end lost 0 bases, the J end lost 10 bases, and 11 bases lay between the germline ends. Germline V gives CDR1 SGHDT, CDR2 YYEEEE. DNA of the CDR3: TGTGCCAGCAGCTTGGTCGGGGTCCGGGAGCAGTTCTTC. Its protein is CASSLVGVREQFF.

This clone has a handful of counts. The V gene is TRBV2, the J gene TRBJ1-6, with no clear D. Per the germline V gene, CDR1 is SNHLY and CDR2 is FYNNEI. This CDR3 has 13 residues. Trimming shortened V by 1 base and J by 10 bases, and 8 bases separated the two germline ends. CDR3 amino acids: CASSEEGYSPLHF. The CDR3, as DNA: TGTGCCAGCAGTGAAGAAGGGTACTCACCCCTCCACTTT.

The chain is built from TRBV6-5 and TRBJ2-1; D gene uncertain. The length of the CDR3 is 15 residues. CDR1 is MNHEY, CDR2 SVGAGI, per germline. V was clipped by 0 bases and J by 8 bases, with 14 bases between them. The CDR3 coding sequence is TGTGCCAGCAGTTACTCGGGGTTAGGTTCCTATGAGCAGTTCTTC. Translating gives CASSYSGLGSYEQFF.

The J gene is TRBJ1-4, the V gene TRBV2, with 10 positions matching TRBD1. The V gene's germline CDR1 is SNHLY and CDR2 FYNNEI. V lost 5 bases, J lost 7 bases, and 7 bases stayed unmatched. The CDR3 loop spans 15 amino acids. The CDR3 reads CASSLRQGAREKLFF. CDR3 sequence (DNA): TGTGCCAGCAGTCTAAGACAGGGGGCGCGTGAAAAACTGTTTTTT.

This chain uses TRBV5-1 with TRBJ2-2; 8 bases match TRBD1. Trimming took 6 bases from V and 0 from J; bases not matched to a gene: 4. The germline V gene encodes CDR1 SGHRS and CDR2 YFSETQ. This CDR3 spans 15 amino acids. The CDR3 DNA reads as TGCGCCAGCACGATGACAGGGGCGAACACCGGGGAGCTGTTTTTT. It is translated as CASTMTGANTGELFF.

V is TRBV10-1 and J is TRBJ2-3; a weak D match, TRBD2 (7 bases). V lost 2 bases and J lost 2, with 8 bases in between. This CDR3 has 14 residues. Germline assignment: CDR1 WNHNN and CDR2 SYGVQD (reference sequence). CDR3 DNA sequence: TGCGCCAGCAGTGAGGGGGGGGCCACAGATACGCAGTATTTT. Amino acid sequence: CASSEGGATDTQYF.

The chain has TRBV29-1 and TRBJ2-3; possibly TRBD1 or TRBD2 for D (5 bases each). V lost 4 bases to trimming and J lost 0 bases, with 14 bases between them. The germline V gene encodes CDR1 SQVTM and CDR2 ANQGSEA. This CDR3 has 15 amino acids. CDR3: CSVARGGTSTDTQYF. Written as DNA, the CDR3 is TGCAGCGTTGCTCGTGGGGGAACTAGCACAGATACGCAGTATTTT.

The chain couples TRBV21-1 to TRBJ1-1. TRBV21-1 is marked as a pseudogene. There are 11 residues in the CDR3. The CDR3 region has the DNA TGTGCCAGACCTTTCGGTGCTGAAGCTTTCTTT. Its translation is CARPFGAEAFF.

The DNA of the CDR3 is TGTGCCAGCAGCTTGGACAGGCAAGAGACCCAGTACTTC. Translating it yields CASSLDRQETQYF. This chain connects TRBV7-3 to TRBJ2-5, with 7 bases matching TRBD1. V gave up 3 bases and J gave up 2 bases; unmatched junction bases: 0. The CDR3 is 13 residues long. Germline CDR1 SGHTA, CDR2 FQGTGA. The variable domain in full, with the rest retrieved from reference TRBV7-3 and TRBJ2-5, is GAGVSQTPSNKVTEKGKYVELRCDPISGHTALYWYRQSLGQGPEFLIYFQGTGAADDSGLPNDRFFAVRPEGSVSTLKIQRTERGDSAVYLCASSLDRQETQYFGPGTRLLVL.

This clone appeared a few times. This rearrangement joins TRBV28 to TRBJ2-7, with a tentative D call TRBD1 (7 bases). The CDR3 extends over 15 amino acids. V lost 2 bases, J lost 4 bases, and 15 bases lay in between. Germline V gene lookup returns CDR1 MDHEN and CDR2 SYDVKM. The CDR3 DNA sequence: TGTGCCAGCAGTTTACCGGCAGGGGGGAGGTACGAGCAGTACTTC. Its protein product is CASSLPAGGRYEQYF.